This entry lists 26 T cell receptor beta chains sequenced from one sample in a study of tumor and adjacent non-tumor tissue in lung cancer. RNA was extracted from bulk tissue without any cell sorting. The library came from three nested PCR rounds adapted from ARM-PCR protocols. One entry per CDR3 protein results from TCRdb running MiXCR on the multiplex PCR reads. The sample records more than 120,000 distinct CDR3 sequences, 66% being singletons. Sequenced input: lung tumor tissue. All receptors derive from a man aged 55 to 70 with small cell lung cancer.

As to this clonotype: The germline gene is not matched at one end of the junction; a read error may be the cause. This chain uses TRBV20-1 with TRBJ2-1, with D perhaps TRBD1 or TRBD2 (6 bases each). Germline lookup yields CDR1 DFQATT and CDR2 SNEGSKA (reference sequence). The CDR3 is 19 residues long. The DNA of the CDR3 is TGCAATGCTAGACCCTCGGGGGCTAGTGGGAGGAACCTCTACAATGAGCAGTTCTTC. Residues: CNARPSGASGRNLYNEQFF.

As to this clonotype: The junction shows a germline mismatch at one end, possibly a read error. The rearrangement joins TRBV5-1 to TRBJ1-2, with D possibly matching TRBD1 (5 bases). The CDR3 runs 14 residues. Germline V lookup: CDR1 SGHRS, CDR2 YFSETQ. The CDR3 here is CTSSASWGSLGYTF. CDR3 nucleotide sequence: TGCACCAGCAGCGCGTCGTGGGGCTCCCTTGGCTACACCTTC.

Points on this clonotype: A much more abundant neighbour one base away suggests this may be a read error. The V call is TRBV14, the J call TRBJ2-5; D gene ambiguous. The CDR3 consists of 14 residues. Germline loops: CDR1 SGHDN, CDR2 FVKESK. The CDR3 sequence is CAISQDFGTETQYF. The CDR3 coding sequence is TGTGCCATCAGCCAAGATTTTGGTACTGAGACCCAGTACTTC.

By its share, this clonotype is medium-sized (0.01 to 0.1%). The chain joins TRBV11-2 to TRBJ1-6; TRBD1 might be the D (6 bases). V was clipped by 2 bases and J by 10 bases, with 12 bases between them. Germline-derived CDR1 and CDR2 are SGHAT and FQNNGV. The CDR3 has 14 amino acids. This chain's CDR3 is CASSLTRGGSPLHF. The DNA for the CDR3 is TGTGCCAGCAGCTTAACCAGGGGCGGCTCACCCCTCCACTTT.

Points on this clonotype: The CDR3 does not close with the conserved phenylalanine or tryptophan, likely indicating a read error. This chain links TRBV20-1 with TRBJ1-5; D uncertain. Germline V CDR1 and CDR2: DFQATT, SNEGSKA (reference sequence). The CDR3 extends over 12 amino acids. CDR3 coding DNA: TGCAGTGCCCGCCATAGCAATCTGCCCCAGCATCTT. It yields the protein CSARHSNLPQHL.

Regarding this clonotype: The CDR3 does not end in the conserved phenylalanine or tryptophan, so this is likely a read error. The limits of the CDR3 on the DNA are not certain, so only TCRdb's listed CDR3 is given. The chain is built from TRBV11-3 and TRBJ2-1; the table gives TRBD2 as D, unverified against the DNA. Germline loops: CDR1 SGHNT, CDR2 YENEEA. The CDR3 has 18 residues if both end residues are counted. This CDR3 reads CASSLVIVSASGRVEQLI.

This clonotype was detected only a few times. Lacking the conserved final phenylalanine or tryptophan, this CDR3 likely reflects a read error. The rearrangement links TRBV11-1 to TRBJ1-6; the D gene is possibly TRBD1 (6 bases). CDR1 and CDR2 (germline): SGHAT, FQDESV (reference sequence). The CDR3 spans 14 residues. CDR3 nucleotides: TGTGCTAGCAGCCGCAGGGGTGAGGGTTCACCCCTCCACTAT. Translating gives CASSRRGEGSPLHY.

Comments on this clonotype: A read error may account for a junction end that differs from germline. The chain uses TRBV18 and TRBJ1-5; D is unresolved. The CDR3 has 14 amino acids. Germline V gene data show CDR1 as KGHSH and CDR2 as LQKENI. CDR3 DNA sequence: TGTGTCAGCTCACCAAGTCTAACGAATCAGCCCCAGCATTTT. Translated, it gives CVSSPSLTNQPQHF.

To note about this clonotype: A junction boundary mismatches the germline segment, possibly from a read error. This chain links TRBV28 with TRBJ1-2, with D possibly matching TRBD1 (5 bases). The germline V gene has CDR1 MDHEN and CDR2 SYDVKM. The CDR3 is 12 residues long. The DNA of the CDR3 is TGTGCCATCAGTGAGGGCCAGGGAGGCTACACCTTC. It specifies CAISEGQGGYTF.

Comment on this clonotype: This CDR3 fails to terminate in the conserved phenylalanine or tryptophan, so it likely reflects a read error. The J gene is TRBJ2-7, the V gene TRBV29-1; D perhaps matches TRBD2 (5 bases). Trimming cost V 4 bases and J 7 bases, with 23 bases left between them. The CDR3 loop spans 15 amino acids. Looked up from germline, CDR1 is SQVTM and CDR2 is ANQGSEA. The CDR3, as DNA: TGCAGCGTTGCCCCGACGTCACTAGTGGGTAGAGAGCAGTACCTC. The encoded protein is CSVAPTSLVGREQYL.

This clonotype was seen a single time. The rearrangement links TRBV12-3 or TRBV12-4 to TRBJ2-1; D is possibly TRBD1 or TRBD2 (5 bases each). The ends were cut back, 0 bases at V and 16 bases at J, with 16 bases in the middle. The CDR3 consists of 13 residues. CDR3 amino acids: CASSLARWDGPFF. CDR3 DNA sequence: TGTGCCAGCAGTTTAGCGCGGTGGGACGGCCCCTTCTTC.

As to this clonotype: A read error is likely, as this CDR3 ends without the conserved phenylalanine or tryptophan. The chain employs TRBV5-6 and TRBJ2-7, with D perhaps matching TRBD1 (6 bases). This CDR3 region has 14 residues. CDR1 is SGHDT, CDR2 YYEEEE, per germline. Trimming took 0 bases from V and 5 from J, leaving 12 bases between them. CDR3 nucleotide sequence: TGTGCCAGCAGCTTGGGGGGGCTCAGCGACGAGCAGTACCTC. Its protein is CASSLGGLSDEQYL.

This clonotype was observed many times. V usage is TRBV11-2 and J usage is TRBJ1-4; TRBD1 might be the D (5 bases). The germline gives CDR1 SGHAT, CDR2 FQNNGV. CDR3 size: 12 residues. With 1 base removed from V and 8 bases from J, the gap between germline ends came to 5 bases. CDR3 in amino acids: CASSLGTEKLFF. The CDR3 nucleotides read TGTGCCAGCAGCTTAGGGACAGAAAAACTGTTTTTT.

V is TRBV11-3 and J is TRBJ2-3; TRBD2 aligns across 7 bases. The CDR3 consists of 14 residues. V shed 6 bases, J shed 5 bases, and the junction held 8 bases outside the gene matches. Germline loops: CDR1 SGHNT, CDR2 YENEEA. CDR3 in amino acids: CASSPGLVGDTQYF. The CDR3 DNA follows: TGTGCCAGCAGTCCTGGACTAGTGGGAGATACGCAGTATTTT.

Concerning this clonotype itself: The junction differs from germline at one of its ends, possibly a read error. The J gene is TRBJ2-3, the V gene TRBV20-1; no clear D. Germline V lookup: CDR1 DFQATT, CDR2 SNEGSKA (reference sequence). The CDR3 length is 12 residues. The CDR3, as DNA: TGCAGTGCGAGACACGGGCCAGATACGCAGTTTTTT. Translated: CSARHGPDTQFF.

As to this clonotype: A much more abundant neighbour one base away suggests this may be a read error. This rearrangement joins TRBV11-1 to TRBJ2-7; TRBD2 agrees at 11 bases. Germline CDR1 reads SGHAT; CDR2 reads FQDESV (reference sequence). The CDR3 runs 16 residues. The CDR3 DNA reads TGTGCCAGCAGCCACCAGACTAGCGGGGCTCGCTACAAGCAGTACTTC. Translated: CASSHQTSGARYKQYF.

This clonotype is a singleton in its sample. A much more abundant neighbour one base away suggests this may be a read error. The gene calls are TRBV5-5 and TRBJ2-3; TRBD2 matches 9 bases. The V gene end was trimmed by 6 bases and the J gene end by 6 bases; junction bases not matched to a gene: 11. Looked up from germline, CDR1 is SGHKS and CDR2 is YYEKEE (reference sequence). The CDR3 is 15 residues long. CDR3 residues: CASNSTSGQQDTQYF. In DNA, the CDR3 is TGTGCCAGCAACTCGACTAGCGGCCAGCAGGATACGCAGTATTTT.

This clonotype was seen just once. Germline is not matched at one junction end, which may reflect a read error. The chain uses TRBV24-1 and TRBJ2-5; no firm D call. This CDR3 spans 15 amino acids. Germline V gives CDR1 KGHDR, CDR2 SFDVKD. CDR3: CATRDSSVFGETQYF. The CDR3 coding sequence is TGTGCCACCAGAGATTCCTCAGTGTTCGGGGAGACCCAGTACTTC.

The chain's CDR3 is CSVETTGGTVSYNEQFF. In nucleotides, the CDR3 is TGCAGTGTCGAAACGACTGGCGGGACTGTTTCCTACAATGAGCAGTTCTTC. The rearrangement joins TRBV20-1 to TRBJ2-1; a possible D gene is TRBD2 (6 bases). The V gene lost 7 bases and the J gene lost 1 base, with 23 bases spanning the gap. Germline values: CDR1 DFQATT, CDR2 SNEGSKA (reference sequence). The CDR3 spans 17 residues.

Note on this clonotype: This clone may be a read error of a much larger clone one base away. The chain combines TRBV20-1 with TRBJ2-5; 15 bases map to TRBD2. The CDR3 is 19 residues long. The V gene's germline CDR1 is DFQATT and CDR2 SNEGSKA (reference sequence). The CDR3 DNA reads TGCAGTGCTAGAGATTTTAGGACTAGCGGGAGGGATGACCAAGAGACCCGGTACTTC. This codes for CSARDFRTSGRDDQETRYF.

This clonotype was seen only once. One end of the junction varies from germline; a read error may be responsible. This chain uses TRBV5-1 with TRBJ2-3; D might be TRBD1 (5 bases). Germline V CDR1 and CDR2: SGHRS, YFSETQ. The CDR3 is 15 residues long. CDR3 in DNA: TGCGCCAACAGCATTGGGGCATGTAGCACAGATACGCATTATTTT. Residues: CANSIGACSTDTHYF.

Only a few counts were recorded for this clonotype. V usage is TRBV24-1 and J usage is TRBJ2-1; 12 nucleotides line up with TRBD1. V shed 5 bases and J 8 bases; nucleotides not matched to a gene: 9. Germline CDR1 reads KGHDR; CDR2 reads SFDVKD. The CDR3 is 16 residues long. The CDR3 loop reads CATSGGQGADGDEQFF. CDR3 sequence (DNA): TGTGCCACCAGTGGGGGACAGGGGGCGGATGGCGATGAGCAGTTCTTC.

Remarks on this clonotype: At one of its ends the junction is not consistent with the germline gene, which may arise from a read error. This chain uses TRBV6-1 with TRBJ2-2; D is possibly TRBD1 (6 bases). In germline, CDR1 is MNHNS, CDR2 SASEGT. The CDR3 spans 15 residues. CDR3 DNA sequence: TGTGCCACCACAGGGTATGGGGGTCTGACCGGAGAGCTGTTTTTT. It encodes CATTGYGGLTGELFF.

CDR3 sequence (DNA): TGCGCCAGCAGCCAAGATAGGAGGGGGGACCAGTTCTTC. Residues: CASSQDRRGDQFF. The rearrangement uses TRBV4-1 and TRBJ2-1; D possibly uses TRBD1 or TRBD2 (6 bases each). V lost 0 bases and J lost 13, with 13 bases in between. The CDR3 contains 13 residues. Germline loops: CDR1 MGHRA, CDR2 YSYEKL.

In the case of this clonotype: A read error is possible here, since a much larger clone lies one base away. Written as DNA, the CDR3 is TGTGCCAGCAGCTTAGACCCTCCCGGGAATGGATACACCGGGGGGCTGTTTTTT. Amino acid sequence: CASSLDPPGNGYTGGLFF. The genes are TRBV11-2 and TRBJ2-2; D may be TRBD2 (6 bases). In germline, CDR1 is SGHAT, CDR2 FQNNGV. The CDR3 has 18 amino acids.

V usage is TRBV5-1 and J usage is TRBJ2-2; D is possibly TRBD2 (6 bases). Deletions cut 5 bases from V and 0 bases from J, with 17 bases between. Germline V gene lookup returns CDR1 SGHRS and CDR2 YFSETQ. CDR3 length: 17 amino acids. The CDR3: CASRLGPGTSNTGELFF. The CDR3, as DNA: TGCGCCAGCAGACTGGGACCCGGGACTTCGAACACCGGGGAGCTGTTTTTT. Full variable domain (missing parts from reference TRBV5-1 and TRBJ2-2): KAGVTQTPRYLIKTRGQQVTLSCSPISGHRSVSWYQQTPGQGLQFLFEYFSETQRNKGNFPGRFSGRQFSNSRSEMNVSTLELGDSALYLCASRLGPGTSNTGELFFGEGSRLTVL.